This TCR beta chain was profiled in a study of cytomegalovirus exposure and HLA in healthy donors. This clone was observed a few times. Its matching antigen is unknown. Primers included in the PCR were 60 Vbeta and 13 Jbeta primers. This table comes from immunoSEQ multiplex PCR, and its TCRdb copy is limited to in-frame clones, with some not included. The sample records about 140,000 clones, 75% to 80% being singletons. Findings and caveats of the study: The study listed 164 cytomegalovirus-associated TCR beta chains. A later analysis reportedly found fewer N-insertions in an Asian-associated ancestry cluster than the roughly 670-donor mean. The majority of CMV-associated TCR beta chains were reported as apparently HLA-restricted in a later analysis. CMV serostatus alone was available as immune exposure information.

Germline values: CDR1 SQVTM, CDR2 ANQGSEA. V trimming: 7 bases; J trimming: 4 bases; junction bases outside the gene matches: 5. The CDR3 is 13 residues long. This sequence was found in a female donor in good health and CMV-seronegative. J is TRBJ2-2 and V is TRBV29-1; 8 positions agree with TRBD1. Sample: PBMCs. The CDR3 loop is CSGKTGGTGELFF. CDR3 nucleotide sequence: TGCAGCGGAAAAACAGGGGGCACCGGGGAGCTGTTTTTT.